The source of this T cell receptor beta chain is a study of shared clonotypes between healthy human individuals. Points from the study as a whole: Depth was large, yet rarefaction showed that sorted-subset sequencing was incomplete. Estimated clonotype richness was generally higher in naive than memory subsets.

Per sorted-subset replicate PCR, input was approximately 180 ng DNA, representing about 30,000 T cell genomes. TCRdb keeps only in-frame clones here, not all; method: immunoSEQ multiplex PCR. The sample lists about 960,000 clones; less than 85% were seen once. Worth noting for this clone: Its antigen is still unknown.

Germline values: CDR1 MDHEN, CDR2 SYDVKM. The CDR3 is made up of 11 amino acids. Trimming shortened V by 7 bases and J by 5 bases, and 8 bases separated the two germline ends. The investigators split CD4+ cells into a CD45RA+ naive subset and a CD45RA-negative memory subset. This clonotype was obtained from a man younger than 30 in good health. The chain is built from TRBV28 and TRBJ1-1; tentative D call: TRBD1 (5 bases). Input material: memory CD4+ T cells sorted from blood. Subset described: CD45RA-negative fraction. The CDR3 region has the DNA TGTGCCAGCACCTGGGGGACTGAAGCTTTCTTT. Translating gives CASTWGTEAFF.